The 26 T cell receptor beta chains listed next were all sequenced from one sample in a study of T cells after yellow fever vaccination. TCRdb re-called the 5' RACE reads with MiXCR, one entry per CDR3 protein. The sample has 500,000 to 650,000 distinct CDR3 sequences, about 12% seen once. The sample consisted of PBMCs, taken on the day of the yellow fever booster vaccination. These receptors were obtained from a young man who received the YFV17D yellow fever vaccine.

The J gene is TRBJ1-1, the V gene TRBV6-1; perhaps TRBD1 as D (6 bases). Germline V gene lookup returns CDR1 MNHNS and CDR2 SASEGT. Trimming shortened V by 7 bases and J by 1 base, and 13 bases separated the two germline ends. The CDR3 is 14 amino acids. This CDR3 is CASNNRDANTEAFF. The CDR3 DNA sequence: TGTGCCAGCAACAACAGGGACGCGAACACTGAAGCTTTCTTT.

This clonotype was observed many times. V gene TRBV27 combines with J gene TRBJ2-7; the D gene is possibly TRBD1 (6 bases). The CDR3 loop spans 19 amino acids. Per germline, CDR1 MNHEY and CDR2 SMNVEV (reference sequence). The germline V and J ends were trimmed by 3 bases and 2 bases, with 26 bases remaining between them. The CDR3 nucleotides read TGTGCCAGCAGTTTTGAAGGACCGGCCCGTGGGACAAAAACCTACGAGCAGTACTTC. Encoded protein: CASSFEGPARGTKTYEQYF.

V usage is TRBV10-3 and J usage is TRBJ2-1, with 11 bases matching TRBD2. Germline V gene data show CDR1 as ENHRY and CDR2 as SYGVKD. The CDR3 consists of 16 residues. Trimming cost V 5 bases and J 5 bases; bases outside gene matches: 8. The CDR3 coding sequence is TGTGCCATCAGTATACTTAGCGGGAGGGTTAACAATGAGCAGTTCTTC. Encoded protein: CAISILSGRVNNEQFF.

The chain recombines TRBV5-4 with TRBJ2-1; D unresolved. Trimming took 1 base from V and 1 from J, leaving 24 bases between them. This CDR3 region has 20 residues. Germline loops: CDR1 SGHNT, CDR2 YYREEE (reference sequence). As DNA, the CDR3 is TGTGCCAGCAGCTTGAAACCCAGTCTCATTGGGCTAAGTTCCTACAATGAGCAGTTCTTC. Encoded protein: CASSLKPSLIGLSSYNEQFF.

The chain has TRBV24-1 and TRBJ2-5; D might be TRBD1 (5 bases). Per germline, CDR1 KGHDR and CDR2 SFDVKD. This CDR3 is built from 13 residues. Trimming pared 3 bases from V and 5 bases from J, leaving 9 bases between. CDR3 nucleotides: TGTGCCACCAGTGATCAGGGTAGGGAGACCCAGTACTTC. As protein: CATSDQGRETQYF.

The sample holds a few counts of this clonotype. The chain couples TRBV7-9 to TRBJ2-5; 7 nucleotides line up with TRBD1. The V gene end was trimmed by 5 bases and the J gene end by 4 bases; junction bases not matched to a gene: 10. Germline lookup yields CDR1 SEHNR and CDR2 FQNEAQ (reference sequence). CDR3 length equals 15 residues. The CDR3 protein is CASSPSRRGRETQYF. In nucleotides, the CDR3 is TGTGCCAGCAGCCCAAGTCGCAGGGGGAGAGAGACCCAGTACTTC.

This clonotype has just a few counts. V gene TRBV14 combines with J gene TRBJ2-2; no clear D. Between the trimmed V and J ends, which lost 4 bases and 7 bases, there was a span of 16 bases. CDR3 size: 15 residues. Germline loops: CDR1 SGHDN, CDR2 FVKESK. The CDR3, as DNA: TGTGCCAGCAGCCTTCTGGGCAACCCGCACGGGGAGCTGTTTTTT. Its protein is CASSLLGNPHGELFF.

This clonotype was seen more than once but under ten times. This chain joins TRBV7-2 and TRBJ2-1, with no clear D. The CDR3 contains 15 residues. CDR1 is SGHTA and CDR2 is FQGNSA in the germline V gene. The germline V and J ends were trimmed by 1 base and 7 bases, with 14 bases remaining between them. DNA of the CDR3: TGTGCCAGCAGCTTAGGATTTACGGTTGTGAATGAGCAGTTCTTC. Protein: CASSLGFTVVNEQFF.

There are a few counts of this clonotype. V is TRBV7-8 and J is TRBJ2-3; D is perhaps TRBD1 (5 bases). Germline V gene lookup returns CDR1 SGHVS and CDR2 FQNEAQ. Trimming pared 4 bases from V and 3 bases from J, leaving 14 bases between. There are 15 residues in the CDR3. This CDR3 reads CASSSRASGTDTQYF. The CDR3 coding sequence is TGTGCCAGCAGCTCCAGGGCCTCTGGGACAGATACGCAGTATTTT. The full variable domain, in which reference TRBV7-8 and TRBJ2-3 provide the parts outside the CDR3, is GAGVSQSPRYKVAKRGQDVALRCDPISGHVSLFWYQQALGQGPEFLTYFQNEAQLDKSGLPSDRFFAERPEGSVSTLKIQRTQQEDSAVYLCASSSRASGTDTQYFGPGTRLTVL.

This clonotype was seen a handful of times. The CDR3 DNA reads TGTGCCAGCAGTACCGGGACAGGGGGAGGCGAGCAGTACTTC. This encodes CASSTGTGGGEQYF. The chain couples TRBV2 to TRBJ2-7, with 11 positions matching TRBD1. The CDR3 spans 14 residues. The germline CDR1 and CDR2 sequences are SNHLY and FYNNEI. V trimming: 5 bases; J trimming: 6 bases; junction bases outside the gene matches: 6.

V gene TRBV19 combines with J gene TRBJ2-1; no reliable D call. Between the trimmed V and J ends, which lost 1 base and 6 bases, there was a span of 4 bases. Germline CDR1 reads LNHDA; CDR2 reads SQIVND (reference sequence). The CDR3 is made up of 12 amino acids. CDR3 residues: CASSIGLNEQFF. The CDR3 DNA follows: TGTGCCAGTAGTATAGGCCTCAATGAGCAGTTCTTC.

V and J are TRBV6-5 and TRBJ1-2, with D hard to call. This CDR3 comprises 11 residues. The V and J ends lost 8 bases and 4 bases respectively, with 8 bases between them. Germline V gene sequence: CDR1 MNHEY, CDR2 SVGAGI. The CDR3 sequence is CASRWAYGYTF. The DNA for the CDR3 is TGTGCCAGCCGCTGGGCCTATGGCTACACCTTC.

This clonotype was detected a few times. The chain is built from TRBV9 and TRBJ2-5; unclear D gene. CDR1 is SGDLS, CDR2 YYNGEE, per germline. V dropped 0 bases and J dropped 5 bases, with 8 bases sitting between them. The CDR3 consists of 13 residues. The CDR3 DNA is TGTGCCAGCAGCGTAGAACCCAGGGAGACCCAGTACTTC. Protein sequence: CASSVEPRETQYF.

This clonotype came up a few times. The rearrangement joins TRBV5-6 to TRBJ2-2; TRBD1 agrees at 7 bases. The V and J ends lost 5 bases and 9 bases, in that order; junction bases with no gene match: 7. The CDR3 length is 13 residues. Germline lookup yields CDR1 SGHDT and CDR2 YYEEEE. The CDR3 coding sequence is TGTGCCAGCAGTCACAGACAGGGCCGGGAGCTGTTTTTT. It specifies CASSHRQGRELFF.

The gene calls are TRBV5-1 and TRBJ1-2; no firm D call. Germline V gives CDR1 SGHRS, CDR2 YFSETQ. The CDR3 extends over 13 amino acids. Trimming shortened V by 4 bases and J by 6 bases, and 13 bases separated the two germline ends. The CDR3 DNA reads as TGCGCCAGCAGCCTGATGGGTTGGGATGGCTACACCTTC. Translating it yields CASSLMGWDGYTF. Together with reference TRBV5-1 and TRBJ1-2, the CDR3 gives the full variable domain: KAGVTQTPRYLIKTRGQQVTLSCSPISGHRSVSWYQQTPGQGLQFLFEYFSETQRNKGNFPGRFSGRQFSNSRSEMNVSTLELGDSALYLCASSLMGWDGYTFGSGTRLTVV.

The chain recombines TRBV3-1 with TRBJ1-4, with D possibly being TRBD1 (6 bases). Germline V lookup: CDR1 LGHDT, CDR2 YNNKEL (reference sequence). The germline V and J ends were trimmed by 4 bases and 8 bases, with 17 bases remaining between them. The CDR3 contains 15 residues. As DNA, the CDR3 is TGTGCCAGCAGCCGCCCCCAGGGGCCTGGGGAAAAACTGTTTTTT. Translation: CASSRPQGPGEKLFF.

The rearrangement joins TRBV3-1 to TRBJ1-1; no firm D call. Germline lookup yields CDR1 LGHDT and CDR2 YNNKEL (reference sequence). This CDR3 is 14 amino acids long. V was trimmed by 4 bases and J by 4 bases, leaving 13 bases between them. Here the CDR3 DNA reads TGTGCCAGCAGCCCCAGCTCGGTGATCACTGAAGCTTTCTTT. Its protein is CASSPSSVITEAFF.

The V gene is TRBV5-1, the J gene TRBJ2-3; 7 bases are a match to TRBD2. The CDR3 spans 15 residues. The V gene end was trimmed by 3 bases and the J gene end by 5 bases; junction bases not matched to a gene: 9. Germline V gene data show CDR1 as SGHRS and CDR2 as YFSETQ. Written as DNA, the CDR3 is TGCGCCAGCAGCTCCCCGGGCGGGAGCGGAGATACGCAGTATTTT. Translation: CASSSPGGSGDTQYF. Full variable domain (remainder filled in from reference TRBV5-1 and TRBJ2-3): KAGVTQTPRYLIKTRGQQVTLSCSPISGHRSVSWYQQTPGQGLQFLFEYFSETQRNKGNFPGRFSGRQFSNSRSEMNVSTLELGDSALYLCASSSPGGSGDTQYFGPGTRLTVL.

The chain links TRBV5-1 to TRBJ1-5; 8 nucleotides align to TRBD1. With 5 bases clipped from V and 4 bases from J, the junction kept 5 bases outside the gene matches. Per germline, CDR1 SGHRS and CDR2 YFSETQ. CDR3 size: 14 residues. CDR3 residues: CASSLTGDNQPQHF. DNA for the CDR3: TGCGCCAGCAGTCTGACAGGGGATAATCAGCCCCAGCATTTT.

The chain uses TRBV3-1 and TRBJ2-1, with 7 nucleotides matching TRBD1. The V gene's germline CDR1 is LGHDT and CDR2 YNNKEL (reference sequence). CDR3 length: 17 amino acids. Trimming removed 3 bases from V and 4 bases from J; junction bases left unmatched: 12. The chain's CDR3 is CASSHSVGDSLYNEQFF. The DNA of the CDR3 is TGTGCCAGCAGCCACAGTGTTGGGGACAGCTTATACAATGAGCAGTTCTTC.

The chain carries TRBV20-1 and TRBJ2-3; 7 positions agree with TRBD2. The J segment lost 0 bases and the V segment lost 1 base, leaving 4 bases of the junction unmatched. CDR1 and CDR2 from the germline V gene are DFQATT and SNEGSKA (reference sequence). The CDR3 runs to 15 residues. CDR3 nucleotide sequence: TGCAGTGCTAGAGGGGCGGGAGCTAGCACAGATACGCAGTATTTT. This translates into CSARGAGASTDTQYF.

This clonotype has only a few counts. The chain recombines TRBV14 with TRBJ1-5; no reliable D call. The CDR3 sequence is 13 residues long. Germline V gene data show CDR1 as SGHDN and CDR2 as FVKESK. Trimming took 1 base from V and 7 from J, leaving 8 bases between them. The CDR3 region has the DNA TGTGCCAGCAGCCAAGGAGGGCCCCAGCCCCAGCATTTT. Its protein product is CASSQGGPQPQHF.

This rearrangement joins TRBV20-1 to TRBJ2-4; D not certain. This CDR3 is built from 14 residues. Germline V CDR1 and CDR2: DFQATT, SNEGSKA (reference sequence). V lost 6 bases and J 3 bases, leaving 15 bases between the germline ends. DNA for the CDR3: TGCAGTGCCCTCGGAGCTAGAAACAAAAACATTCAGTACTTC. This sequence encodes CSALGARNKNIQYF.

The rearrangement links TRBV6-6 to TRBJ1-5; D perhaps matches TRBD1 (6 bases). The CDR3 length is 13 residues. In germline, CDR1 is MNHNY, CDR2 SVGAGI (reference sequence). The V gene lost 4 bases and the J gene lost 11 bases, with 15 bases spanning the gap. The CDR3 DNA is TGTGCCAGCAGTTCTGCCAGGGGATTCGCCCAGCATTTT. It yields the protein CASSSARGFAQHF.

V is TRBV18 and J is TRBJ2-2, with TRBD2 identical over 11 bases. Trimming at V came to 6 bases and at J to 1 base, leaving 4 bases not matched to a gene. Germline loops: CDR1 KGHSH, CDR2 LQKENI. The CDR3 length is 16 residues. The CDR3 reads CASSGGLAGNTGELFF. CDR3 sequence (DNA): TGTGCCAGCTCGGGAGGACTAGCGGGGAACACCGGGGAGCTGTTTTTT.

The rearrangement links TRBV7-2 to TRBJ1-2, with no clear D. Germline values: CDR1 SGHTA, CDR2 FQGNSA. V lost 3 bases and J lost 0, with 2 bases in between. The CDR3 contains 12 residues. The DNA of the CDR3 is TGTGCCAGCAGCTTCACTAACTATGGCTACACCTTC. Translation gives CASSFTNYGYTF.